The 32 T cell receptor beta chains below all came from one sample that was sequenced in a study of breast tumors, draining lymph nodes, adjacent tissues. The lymph nodes were axillary draining lymph nodes from breast cancer patients. One entry per CDR3 protein, called by TCRdb with MiXCR from the multiplex PCR reads. The sample holds about 230,000 distinct CDR3 sequences, about a third seen once. Sequencing used axillary lymph node tissue. The receptor set was obtained from a female donor with breast cancer. Some clones in this sample may be carry-over from other donors' samples.

This clonotype was recorded many times. The chain uses TRBV30 and TRBJ2-1, with a tentative D call TRBD1 (6 bases). This CDR3 comprises 12 residues. Germline CDR1 and CDR2: GTSNPN and SVGIG (reference sequence). Trimming took off 0 bases at V and 15 bases at J, with 15 bases between the two ends. In DNA, the CDR3 is TGTGCCTGGAGTGTTAGTACGACAGGTTTGTTCTTC. Translating gives CAWSVSTTGLFF.

This clonotype was counted ten times or more. This rearrangement joins TRBV7-3 to TRBJ2-1, with 9 bases aligning to TRBD2. The germline V gene has CDR1 SGHTA and CDR2 FQGTGA. CDR3 length equals 16 residues. Trimming at V came to 5 bases and at J to 3 bases, leaving 8 bases not matched to a gene. The CDR3 region is CASSPPGTSSYNEQFF. The CDR3 bases are TGTGCCAGCAGCCCGCCCGGGACTAGCAGCTACAATGAGCAGTTCTTC.

This clonotype was counted many times. The rearrangement uses TRBV11-3 and TRBJ1-4, with D uncertain. Germline V lookup: CDR1 SGHNT, CDR2 YENEEA. The CDR3 is made up of 14 amino acids. V was cut by 3 bases and J by 0 bases, with 5 bases left in between. The CDR3 DNA reads TGTGCCAGCAGCTTGGTGGCAACTAATGAAAAACTGTTTTTT. This encodes CASSLVATNEKLFF.

V and J are TRBV25-1 and TRBJ1-6; 11 bases map to TRBD1. V lost 8 bases to trimming and J lost 0 bases; unmatched junction nucleotides: 9. This CDR3 is 18 amino acids long. The germline V gene has CDR1 MGHDK and CDR2 SYGVNS. The chain's CDR3 is CASLRDRGESSYNSPLHF. The CDR3 DNA reads as TGTGCCAGCTTGCGGGACAGGGGGGAAAGCTCCTATAATTCACCCCTCCACTTT. Using reference TRBV25-1 and TRBJ1-6 for the parts outside the CDR3, the full variable domain is EADIYQTPRYLVIGTGKKITLECSQTMGHDKMYWYQQDPGMELHLIHYSYGVNSTEKGDLSSESTVSRIRTEHFPLTLESARPSHTSQYLCASLRDRGESSYNSPLHFGNGTRLTVT.

V usage is TRBV7-8 and J usage is TRBJ1-2; possibly TRBD1 for D (5 bases). Germline values: CDR1 SGHVS, CDR2 FQNEAQ. This CDR3 contains 11 residues. Trimming left V 1 base short and J 11 bases short, with 8 bases between. DNA for the CDR3: TGTGCCAGCAGCTTAGTGCCAGGGTACACCTTC. It specifies CASSLVPGYTF.

This clonotype was observed many times. V usage is TRBV10-2 and J usage is TRBJ2-1; 12 nucleotides match TRBD2. Unmatched junction bases numbered 4, after V lost 6 bases and J lost 10 bases. The CDR3 has 13 residues. From germline, CDR1 is WSHSY and CDR2 SAAADI. CDR3 DNA sequence: TGCGCCAGCAGGACTAGCGGGAGTTCCGAGCAGTTCTTC. This sequence encodes CASRTSGSSEQFF.

This clonotype was counted at least ten times. V and J are TRBV12-3 or TRBV12-4 and TRBJ2-1; 13 nucleotides match TRBD2. CDR3 length equals 15 residues. J lost 11 bases, V lost 0 bases, and 4 bases had no gene match. CDR3 loop: CASSLAGLAGVKQFF. For the CDR3, the DNA is TGTGCCAGCAGTTTAGCCGGACTAGCGGGAGTGAAGCAGTTCTTC.

As for this clonotype: This may stem from a read error, because a much larger clone lies one nucleotide away. The chain couples TRBV30 to TRBJ2-7; 11 bases line up with TRBD2. The CDR3 covers 14 residues. The J segment lost 7 bases and the V segment lost 5 bases, leaving 10 bases of the junction unmatched. The V gene's germline CDR1 is GTSNPN and CDR2 SVGIG (reference sequence). CDR3 loop: CAWATSGSRNEQYF. The CDR3 DNA reads as TGTGCCTGGGCCACTAGCGGGAGTAGGAATGAGCAGTACTTC.

This clonotype was recorded many times. The V call is TRBV11-2, the J call TRBJ2-1; D perhaps matches TRBD1 (6 bases). Deletions cut 1 base from V and 8 bases from J, with 12 bases between. Germline loops: CDR1 SGHAT, CDR2 FQNNGV. The CDR3 contains 14 residues. CDR3 nucleotide sequence: TGTGCCAGCAGCTTAGGGGGACAACCGGATGAGCAGTTCTTC. This sequence encodes CASSLGGQPDEQFF. The full variable domain, its missing parts supplied by reference TRBV11-2 and TRBJ2-1, is EAGVAQSPRYKIIEKRQSVAFWCNPISGHATLYWYQQILGQGPKLLIQFQNNGVVDDSQLPKDRFSAERLKGVDSTLKIQPAKLEDSAVYLCASSLGGQPDEQFFGPGTRLTVL.

Ten or more counts support this clonotype. V and J are TRBV13 and TRBJ2-7; TRBD2 matches at 8 bases. After removal of 2 bases from V and 3 bases from J, the junction contained 3 bases not matched to a gene. CDR3 length equals 14 residues. CDR1 and CDR2 (germline): PRHDT, FYEKMQ (reference sequence). In DNA form, the CDR3 reads TGTGCCAGCAGCTTAAGCGGGAGTAGCTACGAGCAGTACTTC. Translating gives CASSLSGSSYEQYF. Based on the CDR3 plus reference TRBV13 and TRBJ2-7, the full variable domain is AAGVIQSPRHLIKEKRETATLKCYPIPRHDTVYWYQQGPGQDPQFLISFYEKMQSDKGSIPDRFSAQQFSDYHSELNMSSLELGDSALYFCASSLSGSSYEQYFGPGTRLTVT.

This clonotype has a count of ten or more. The chain links TRBV20-1 to TRBJ1-4; D is unresolved. The germline V gene encodes CDR1 DFQATT and CDR2 SNEGSKA (reference sequence). This CDR3 has 14 amino acids. Trimming took 1 base from V and 4 from J, leaving 10 bases between them. DNA of the CDR3: TGCAGTGCTAGAGTTGAAGGGTATAATGAAAAACTGTTTTTT. It specifies CSARVEGYNEKLFF.

With regard to this clonotype: At one end, the junction sequence differs from germline, possibly due to a read error. V is TRBV7-2 and J is TRBJ1-6; D might be TRBD1 (6 bases). Per the germline V gene, CDR1 is SGHTA and CDR2 is FQGNSA. The CDR3 is made up of 11 amino acids. The CDR3 DNA is TGTGCCAGCAGCTTCACGGCGCTGGGGGCCTTT. It codes for CASSFTALGAF.

There are a few counts of this clonotype. The chain carries TRBV20-1 and TRBJ1-5; D is unclear. Trimming pared 5 bases from V and 14 bases from J, leaving 22 bases between. The CDR3 is made up of 13 amino acids. Germline CDR1 DFQATT, CDR2 SNEGSKA (reference sequence). The DNA of the CDR3 is TGCAGTGCTCGGACTAGCGGGAAAGGCTACGAGCATTTT. It yields the protein CSARTSGKGYEHF.

This clonotype was counted a few times. Since a much larger clone is just one base distant, this may be a read error. The rearrangement joins TRBV19 to TRBJ2-5; tentative D call: TRBD1 (6 bases). CDR1 and CDR2 (germline): LNHDA, SQIVND (reference sequence). CDR3 length equals 17 residues. The CDR3 protein is CASSRVGRQGSVETQSF. The CDR3 DNA is TGTGCCAGTAGTAGGGTTGGGCGGCAGGGGAGCGTGGAGACCCAGTCCTTC.

This clonotype was observed many times. In DNA form, the CDR3 reads TGTGCCAGCAGGAGATACAGGTGGTCAAATTCACCCCTCCACTTT. This sequence encodes CASRRYRWSNSPLHF. The rearrangement links TRBV6-5 to TRBJ1-6, with a tentative D call TRBD1 (5 bases). Trimming cost V 6 bases and J 7 bases, with 16 bases left between them. Germline assignment: CDR1 MNHEY and CDR2 SVGAGI. CDR3 length: 15 residues.

This clonotype was counted only a few times. This may come from a read error, since a much larger clone is one base off. The chain uses TRBV14 and TRBJ2-7, with 9 bases that match TRBD2. This CDR3 has 17 amino acids. Germline loops: CDR1 SGHDN, CDR2 FVKESK. CDR3 coding DNA: TGTGCCAGCAGCCAAGGGCTCAGCGGGAGGAGCTCCTCCGAGCAGTACTTC. Translated: CASSQGLSGRSSSEQYF.

The chain joins TRBV27 to TRBJ2-1; 13 bases line up with TRBD2. CDR3 size: 15 residues. Trimming took 6 bases from V and 5 from J; bases not matched to a gene: 4. Germline lookup yields CDR1 MNHEY and CDR2 SMNVEV (reference sequence). The CDR3 bases are TGTGCCAGCAGCCAACTAGCGGGAGGGGACAATGAGCAGTTCTTC. Translating gives CASSQLAGGDNEQFF.

In its sample, this clonotype was seen many times. The genes are TRBV5-1 and TRBJ2-5, with 9 bases that match TRBD1. Germline CDR1 is SGHRS and CDR2 is YFSETQ. CDR3 length equals 15 residues. V lost 2 bases to trimming and J lost 5 bases; unmatched junction nucleotides: 7. CDR3 bases: TGCGCCAGCAGCTTCTACAGGGGGCGTCAGGAGACCCAGTACTTC. As protein: CASSFYRGRQETQYF.

This clonotype was seen at least ten times. V usage is TRBV3-1 and J usage is TRBJ2-1, with 13 bases fitting TRBD2. The CDR3 sequence is 18 residues long. Germline CDR1 is LGHDT and CDR2 is YNNKEL (reference sequence). Trimming removed 6 bases from V and 3 bases from J; junction bases left unmatched: 11. This chain's CDR3 is CASSPGLAGDPLYNEQFF. The CDR3 DNA follows: TGTGCCAGCAGTCCCGGACTAGCGGGAGACCCACTCTACAATGAGCAGTTCTTC.

A note on this clonotype: The junction differs from germline at one of its ends, possibly a read error. V gene TRBV7-7 combines with J gene TRBJ1-6, with a tentative D call TRBD1 (5 bases). CDR1 is SSHAT and CDR2 is FNYEAQ in the germline V gene (reference sequence). The CDR3 spans 14 residues. CDR3 sequence: CASSPGHGNSPLHF. The CDR3 DNA sequence: TGTGCTAGCAGCCCAGGACACGGGAATTCACCCCTCCACTTT.

Details on this clonotype: At one end the junction does not follow the germline gene, possibly because of a read error. This chain joins TRBV12-5 and TRBJ2-3; 8 bases agree with TRBD1. CDR1 is LGHNT and CDR2 is FRNRAP in the germline V gene. The CDR3 runs 15 residues. The CDR3 region is CASARTGLGTDTWYF. CDR3 in DNA: TGTGCCAGTGCCCGGACAGGGCTAGGCACAGATACGTGGTATTTT.

V is TRBV20-1 and J is TRBJ2-3; D remains unclear. Looked up from germline, CDR1 is DFQATT and CDR2 is SNEGSKA (reference sequence). The CDR3 loop spans 11 amino acids. V was pared by 3 bases and J by 11 bases, with 12 bases between. Here the CDR3 DNA reads TGCAGTGCTAGGGCCGACAATGAGCAGTATTTT. Translation: CSARADNEQYF.

This chain links TRBV29-1 with TRBJ1-2, with D uncertain. CDR3 length equals 11 residues. From germline, CDR1 is SQVTM and CDR2 ANQGSEA. V was cut by 5 bases and J by 7 bases, with 11 bases left in between. CDR3 nucleotides: TGCAGCGTTCAATGGGCGGGTGGCTACACCTTC. It yields the protein CSVQWAGGYTF.

The DNA for the CDR3 is TGCAGTGCTAGAGATGGAACTAGCGGGTCGGGGAATGAAAAACTGTTTTTT. Translating gives CSARDGTSGSGNEKLFF. The genes are TRBV20-1 and TRBJ1-4, with D uncertain. Trimming removed 0 bases from V and 5 bases from J, with 19 bases in between. Germline CDR1 and CDR2: DFQATT and SNEGSKA (reference sequence). The CDR3 length is 17 residues.

This clonotype was recorded many times. This chain joins TRBV9 and TRBJ1-4; D perhaps matches TRBD1 (5 bases). CDR3 length: 15 residues. The germline V gene encodes CDR1 SGDLS and CDR2 YYNGEE. Trimming stripped 0 bases from V and 6 bases from J, with 12 bases between. The CDR3 DNA reads TGTGCCAGCAGCGTAGCCCCGGACACCTATGAAAAACTGTTTTTT. As protein: CASSVAPDTYEKLFF.

Ten or more counts support this clonotype. The CDR3 bases are TGTGCCAGCAGTCACCCCGACCGAGGCAGGCCTACGCAGTACTTC. Translation: CASSHPDRGRPTQYF. The chain uses TRBV6-5 and TRBJ2-7; no reliable D call. Germline loops: CDR1 MNHEY, CDR2 SVGAGI. The ends were cut back, 5 bases at V and 9 bases at J, with 23 bases in the middle. The CDR3 has 15 residues.

This clonotype was recorded at least ten times. DNA of the CDR3: TGTGCCAGCAGCCAAGAACAAGGTGGGGGTCGGGAGACCCAGTACTTC. Protein sequence: CASSQEQGGGRETQYF. This sequence joins TRBV14 and TRBJ2-5, with D perhaps given as TRBD1 or TRBD2 (5 bases each). The CDR3 covers 16 residues. V was shortened by 0 bases and J by 5 bases, with 16 bases between the two germline ends. The V gene's germline CDR1 is SGHDN and CDR2 FVKESK.

About this clonotype: This may arise from a read error, as a much more abundant clone is one base away. V gene TRBV6-2 or TRBV6-3 combines with J gene TRBJ2-3, with 8 bases that match TRBD2. The CDR3 covers 17 residues. Germline CDR1 is MNHEY and CDR2 is SVGEGT. The CDR3: CASSHSSGRRSTDTQYF. CDR3 DNA: TGTGCCAGCAGTCACTCAAGCGGGAGAAGGAGCACAGATACGCAGTATTTT.

The chain couples TRBV2 to TRBJ2-3; 10 bases are shared with TRBD1. Germline trimming cut 6 bases from V and 3 bases from J; bases unmatched to any gene: 9. Germline V gene lookup returns CDR1 SNHLY and CDR2 FYNNEI. The length of the CDR3 is 16 residues. The CDR3 DNA is TGTGCCAGCAGCCAAGACCGGGACAGGGGAACAGATACGCAGTATTTT. Its translation: CASSQDRDRGTDTQYF. Supplemented by reference TRBV2 and TRBJ2-3, the full variable domain reads EPEVTQTPSHQVTQMGQEVILRCVPISNHLYFYWYRQILGQKVEFLVSFYNNEISEKSEIFDDQFSVERPDGSNFTLKIRSTKLEDSAMYFCASSQDRDRGTDTQYFGPGTRLTVL.

Ten or more counts support this clonotype. This chain joins TRBV19 and TRBJ2-7, with a possible D match to TRBD1 (6 bases). Germline lookup yields CDR1 LNHDA and CDR2 SQIVND (reference sequence). The ends were cut back, 4 bases at V and 1 base at J, with 8 bases in the middle. This CDR3 is 13 amino acids long. The DNA of the CDR3 is TGTGCCAGTAGTACAGGGGTATCCTACGAGCAGTACTTC. Translation gives CASSTGVSYEQYF.

The chain is built from TRBV6-5 and TRBJ1-5; 9 bases agree with TRBD1. V lost 6 bases to trimming and J lost 7 bases; unmatched junction nucleotides: 10. This CDR3 is built from 15 residues. Germline CDR1 reads MNHEY; CDR2 reads SVGAGI. This chain's CDR3 is CASSPGQGSKQPQHF. The CDR3 nucleotides read TGTGCCAGCAGCCCTGGACAGGGGAGTAAACAGCCCCAGCATTTT.

This clonotype has at least ten counts. The chain couples TRBV2 to TRBJ2-7, with D maybe TRBD1 (5 bases). V gave up 6 bases and J gave up 1 base, with 13 bases separating them. Germline lookup yields CDR1 SNHLY and CDR2 FYNNEI. The CDR3 covers 14 residues. In DNA form, the CDR3 reads TGTGCCAGCAGGGATCAGACAGTTTCCTACGAGCAGTACTTC. This sequence encodes CASRDQTVSYEQYF. The full variable domain, in which reference TRBV2 and TRBJ2-7 provide the parts outside the CDR3, is EPEVTQTPSHQVTQMGQEVILRCVPISNHLYFYWYRQILGQKVEFLVSFYNNEISEKSEIFDDQFSVERPDGSNFTLKIRSTKLEDSAMYFCASRDQTVSYEQYFGPGTRLTVT.